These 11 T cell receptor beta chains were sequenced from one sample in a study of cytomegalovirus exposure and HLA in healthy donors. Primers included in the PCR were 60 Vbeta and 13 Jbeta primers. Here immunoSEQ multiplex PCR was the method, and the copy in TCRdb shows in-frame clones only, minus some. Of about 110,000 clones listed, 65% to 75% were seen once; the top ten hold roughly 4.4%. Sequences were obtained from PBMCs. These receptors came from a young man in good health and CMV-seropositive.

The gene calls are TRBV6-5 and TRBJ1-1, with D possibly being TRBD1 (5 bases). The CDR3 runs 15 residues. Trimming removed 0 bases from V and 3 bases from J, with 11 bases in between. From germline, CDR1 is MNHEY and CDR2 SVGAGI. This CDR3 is CASSYSGGSDTEAFF. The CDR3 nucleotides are TGTGCCAGCAGTTACTCCGGGGGAAGTGACACTGAAGCTTTCTTT.

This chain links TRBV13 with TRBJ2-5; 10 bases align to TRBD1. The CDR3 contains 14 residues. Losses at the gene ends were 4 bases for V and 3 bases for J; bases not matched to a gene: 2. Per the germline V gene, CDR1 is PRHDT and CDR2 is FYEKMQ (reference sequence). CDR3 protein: CASSSGQGKETQYF. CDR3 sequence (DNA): TGTGCCAGCAGCTCGGGACAGGGGAAAGAGACCCAGTACTTC.

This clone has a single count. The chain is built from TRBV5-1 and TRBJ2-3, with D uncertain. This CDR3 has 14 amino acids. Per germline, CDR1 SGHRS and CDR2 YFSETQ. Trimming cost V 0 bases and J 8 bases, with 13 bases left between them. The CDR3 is CASSLESQRGTQYF. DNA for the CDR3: TGCGCCAGCAGCTTGGAGTCTCAGCGCGGTACGCAGTATTTT. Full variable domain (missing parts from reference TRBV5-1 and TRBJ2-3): KAGVTQTPRYLIKTRGQQVTLSCSPISGHRSVSWYQQTPGQGLQFLFEYFSETQRNKGNFPGRFSGRQFSNSRSEMNVSTLELGDSALYLCASSLESQRGTQYFGPGTRLTVL.

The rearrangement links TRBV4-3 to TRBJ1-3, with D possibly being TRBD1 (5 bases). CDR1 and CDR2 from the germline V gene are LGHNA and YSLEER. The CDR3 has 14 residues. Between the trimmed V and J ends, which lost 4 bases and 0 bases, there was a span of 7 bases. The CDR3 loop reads CASSRDSSGNTIYF. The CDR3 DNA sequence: TGCGCCAGCAGCCGCGACAGCTCTGGAAACACCATATATTTT.

Written as DNA, the CDR3 is TGCGCCAGCCAAGAGGGGGGGACGGATGAAAAACTGTTTTTT. Translated: CASQEGGTDEKLFF. The chain employs TRBV5-1 and TRBJ1-4; perhaps TRBD1 as D (6 bases). Germline V lookup: CDR1 SGHRS, CDR2 YFSETQ. This CDR3 contains 14 residues. V was pared by 7 bases and J by 6 bases, with 16 bases between.

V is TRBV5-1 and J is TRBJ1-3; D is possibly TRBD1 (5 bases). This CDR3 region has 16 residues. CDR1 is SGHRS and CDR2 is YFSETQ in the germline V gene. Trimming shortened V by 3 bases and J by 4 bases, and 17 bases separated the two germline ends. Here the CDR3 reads CASSSILGGRGNTIYF. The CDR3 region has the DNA TGCGCCAGCAGCTCGATTCTGGGGGGACGAGGAAACACCATATATTTT.

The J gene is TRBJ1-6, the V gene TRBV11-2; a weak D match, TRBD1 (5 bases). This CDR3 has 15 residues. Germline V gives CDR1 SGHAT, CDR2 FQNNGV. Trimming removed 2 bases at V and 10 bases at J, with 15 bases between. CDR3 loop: CASSLNPQGSSPLHF. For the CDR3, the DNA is TGTGCCAGCAGCTTAAACCCCCAGGGCTCCTCACCCCTCCACTTT. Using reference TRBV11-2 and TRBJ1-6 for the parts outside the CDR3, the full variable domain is EAGVAQSPRYKIIEKRQSVAFWCNPISGHATLYWYQQILGQGPKLLIQFQNNGVVDDSQLPKDRFSAERLKGVDSTLKIQPAKLEDSAVYLCASSLNPQGSSPLHFGNGTRLTVT.

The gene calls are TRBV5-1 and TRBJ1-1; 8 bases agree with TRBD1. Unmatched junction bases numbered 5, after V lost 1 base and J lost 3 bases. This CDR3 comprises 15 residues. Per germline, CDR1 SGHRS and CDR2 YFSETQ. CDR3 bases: TGCGCCAGCAGCTTGTTTCAGGGGGCAGACACTGAAGCTTTCTTT. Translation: CASSLFQGADTEAFF.

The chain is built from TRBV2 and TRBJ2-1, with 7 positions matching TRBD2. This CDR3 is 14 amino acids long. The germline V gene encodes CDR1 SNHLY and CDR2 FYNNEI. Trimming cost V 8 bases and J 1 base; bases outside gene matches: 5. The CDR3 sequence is CASGRGVSYNEQFF. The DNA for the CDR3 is TGTGCCAGCGGACGGGGGGTTTCCTACAATGAGCAGTTCTTC.

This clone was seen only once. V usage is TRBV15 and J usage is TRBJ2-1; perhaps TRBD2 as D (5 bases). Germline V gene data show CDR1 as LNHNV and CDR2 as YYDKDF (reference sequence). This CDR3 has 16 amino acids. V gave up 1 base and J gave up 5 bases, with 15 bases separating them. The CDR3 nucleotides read TGTGCCACCAGCAGAGCACTAGGGTTCATGGACAATGAGCAGTTCTTC. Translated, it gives CATSRALGFMDNEQFF.

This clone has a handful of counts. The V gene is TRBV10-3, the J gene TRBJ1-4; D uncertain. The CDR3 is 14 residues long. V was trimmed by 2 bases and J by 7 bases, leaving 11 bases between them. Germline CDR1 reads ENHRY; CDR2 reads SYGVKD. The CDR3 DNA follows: TGTGCCATCAGTGAGGTGCAGGCAGCTGAAAAACTGTTTTTT. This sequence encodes CAISEVQAAEKLFF.